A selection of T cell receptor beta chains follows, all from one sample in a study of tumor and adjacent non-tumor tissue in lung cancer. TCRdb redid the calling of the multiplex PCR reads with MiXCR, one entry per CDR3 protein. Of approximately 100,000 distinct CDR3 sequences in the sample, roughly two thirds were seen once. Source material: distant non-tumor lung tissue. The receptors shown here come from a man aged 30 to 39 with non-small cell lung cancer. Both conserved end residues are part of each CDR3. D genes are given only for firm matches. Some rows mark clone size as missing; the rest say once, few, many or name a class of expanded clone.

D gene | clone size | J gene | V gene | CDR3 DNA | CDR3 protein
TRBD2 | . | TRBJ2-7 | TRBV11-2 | TGTGCCAGCAGCTTATGCGGGAGAGGCAACGAGCAGTATTTC | CASSLCGRGNEQYF
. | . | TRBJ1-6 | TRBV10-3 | TGTGGCATCAGTGAGTCGTGCGGCCCCTATAATTCACCCCTCCACTTT | CGISESCGPYNSPLHF
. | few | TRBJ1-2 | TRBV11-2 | TGTGCCAGCAGCTTCTCGGGGCGCTACACCTTC | CASSFSGRYTF
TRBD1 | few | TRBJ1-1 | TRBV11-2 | TGTGCCAGCAGCCCCCACCCCAGGGGGTATGCTTTCTTT | CASSPHPRGYAFF
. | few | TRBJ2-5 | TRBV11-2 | TGTGCCAGCAGCTTAGATTCCCGGTTCGAAACCCAGTACTTC | CASSLDSRFETQYF
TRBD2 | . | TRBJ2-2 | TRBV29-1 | TGCAGTATTGAAACTAGCGGGAGAAAAACCGGGGAACTGTTTTTT | CSIETSGRKTGELFF
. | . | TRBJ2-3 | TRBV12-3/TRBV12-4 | TGTGCTAGCAGTTTGAACGGGGCGGCCTGGGATACGCAGTATTTT | CASSLNGAAWDTQYF
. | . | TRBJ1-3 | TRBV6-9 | TGTGCCAGCAGTTGCCACAAGTGGGGTGGTGGAAACACTATATATTTT | CASSCHKWGGGNTIYF
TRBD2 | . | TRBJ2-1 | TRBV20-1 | TGCAGTGCTAGGGCTAGCGGGAGGTTCAATGAGCAGTTCTTC | CSARASGRFNEQFF
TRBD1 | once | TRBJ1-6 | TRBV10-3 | TGTGCCATCAAACCGGGACAGGGTAATTCACCCCTCCACTTT | CAIKPGQGNSPLHF
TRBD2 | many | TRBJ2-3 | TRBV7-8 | TGTGCCAGCAGCTCTCTAGGGACTAAAGGGACGCAGTATTTT | CASSSLGTKGTQYF
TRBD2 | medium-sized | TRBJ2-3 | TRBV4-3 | TGCGCCAGCAGCCAAGGGGTGAGCGGGGACACAGATACGCAGTATTTT | CASSQGVSGDTDTQYF
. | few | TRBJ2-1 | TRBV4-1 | TGCGCCAGCAGTCAAGGTTCCTGGACGGGGAATGAGCAGTCCTTC | CASSQGSWTGNEQSF
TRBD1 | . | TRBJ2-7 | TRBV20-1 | TGCAGTGCAGAGGGCAGGGGGTACGACCAGTACTTC | CSAEGRGYDQYF
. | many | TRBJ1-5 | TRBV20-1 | TGCAGTGCTAGAGGGGGTACGGGACAGCCCCAGCATTTT | CSARGGTGQPQHF
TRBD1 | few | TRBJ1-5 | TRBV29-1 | TGCAGCGTTGAAGTTGGGACAGGCGCGAATCAGCCCCAGCATTTT | CSVEVGTGANQPQHF
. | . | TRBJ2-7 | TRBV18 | TGTACCAGCTCAGGGGCACAGATTATCGCCTACGAGCAGTACTTC | CTSSGAQIIAYEQYF
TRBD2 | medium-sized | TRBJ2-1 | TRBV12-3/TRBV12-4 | TGTGCCAGCATGATTGGGGCTAGCGGGAGTAATGAGTTCTTC | CASMIGASGSNEFF
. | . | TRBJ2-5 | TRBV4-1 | TGCGCCAGCAGCGGAGAGACCCAGTACTTC | CASSGETQYF
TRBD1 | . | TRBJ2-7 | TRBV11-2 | TGTGCCAGCAGCAGGGGGCATGCCTACGAGCATTACTTC | CASSRGHAYEHYF
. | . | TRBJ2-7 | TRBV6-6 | TGTGCCGGCGGACGGTCCTACGAACAGCACTTC | CAGGRSYEQHF
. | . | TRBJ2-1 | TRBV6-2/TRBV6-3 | TGTGCCAACAAGGGAAGGGGGTCCAATGAGCAGTTCTTC | CANKGRGSNEQFF
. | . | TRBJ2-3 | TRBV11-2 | TGTGCCAGCAGCTACTTAGATATGCAATATTTT | CASSYLDMQYF
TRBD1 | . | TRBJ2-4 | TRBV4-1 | TGCGCCAGTAGCCAAGATCCTGGGACAGGGGGCGCGTGGGACATACAGTACTTC | CASSQDPGTGGAWDIQYF
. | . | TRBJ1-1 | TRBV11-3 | TGTCCCGGCAGCTCTCCAGGGGACACTGAAGCGTTCTTT | CPGSSPGDTEAFF
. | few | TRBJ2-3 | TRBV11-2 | TGTGCCAGCAGCTTAGAACCGGGGGGCACAGATACGCAGTATTTT | CASSLEPGGTDTQYF
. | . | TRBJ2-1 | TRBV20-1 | TGCAGTGCTCAGATAGGGGTTTCCTACAGTGAGCAGTTCTTC | CSAQIGVSYSEQFF
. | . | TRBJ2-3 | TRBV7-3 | TGTGCCAGCAGCCCTCGTGGGACGGGAGATACGCAGTATTTT | CASSPRGTGDTQYF
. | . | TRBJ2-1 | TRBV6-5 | TGTGCTAGCAATTACTCGGTCCGGAATGAGCAGTTCTTC | CASNYSVRNEQFF
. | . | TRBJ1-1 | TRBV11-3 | TGTGCCAGCAGCACCCCTAAAGACTGTGAAGCTTTCTTT | CASSTPKDCEAFF
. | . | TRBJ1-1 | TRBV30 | TGTGCCGCCCAGTCAGACCGGGGGAAAACTGAAGCTTTCTTT | CAAQSDRGKTEAFF
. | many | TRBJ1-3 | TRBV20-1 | TGCAGTGCTAGAGGAAGGGGCTCTGGAAACACCATATATTTT | CSARGRGSGNTIYF
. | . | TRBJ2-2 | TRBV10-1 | TGCGCCAGCAGTTCATTCCGTGGGGAGTTGTTTTTT | CASSSFRGELFF
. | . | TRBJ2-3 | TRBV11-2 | TGTGCCAGCAGCTCTCGGAGCGATATGCAGTATTTT | CASSSRSDMQYF
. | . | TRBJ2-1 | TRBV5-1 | TGCGCCAGCAGCCTCCTTGGTGGGAGCAGGAATGAGCACTTCTTC | CASSLLGGSRNEHFF
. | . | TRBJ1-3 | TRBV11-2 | TGTGCCAGCAGCTTAGATGTTAGCCCGTACAATGGAAACACCATATATTTT | CASSLDVSPYNGNTIYF
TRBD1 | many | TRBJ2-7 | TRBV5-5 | TGTGCCAGCAGCGAGGCGCCTGGACAGGGGGCATACGAGCAGTACTTC | CASSEAPGQGAYEQYF
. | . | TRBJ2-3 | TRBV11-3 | TGTCCCAGCAGCCGCCGGGGCACAGATACGCAGTATTTT | CPSSRRGTDTQYF
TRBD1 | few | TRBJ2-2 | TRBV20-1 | TGCAGTGCCCGGGGACAGATGAACACCGGGGAGCTGTTTTTT | CSARGQMNTGELFF
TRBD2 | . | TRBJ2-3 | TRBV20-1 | TGCAGTGCTAGAGACTTTTTCATAGCGGGAGCGGATACGCACTATTTT | CSARDFFIAGADTHYF
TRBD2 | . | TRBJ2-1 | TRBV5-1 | TGCGCCAGCAGGAGACTAGCGGGAGGGGGGGATGAGCAGTTCTTC | CASRRLAGGGDEQFF
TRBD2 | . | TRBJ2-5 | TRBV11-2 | TGTGCCAACAGCAGAAGTAGCGGGGGCAGAGAGACCCAGTACTTC | CANSRSSGGRETQYF
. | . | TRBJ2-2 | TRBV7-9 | TGTGCCAGCAGCCTGCAGCTTATGGGCACCAGGGAGCTGTTTTTT | CASSLQLMGTRELFF
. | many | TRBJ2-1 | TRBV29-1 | TGCAGCGTTGATTGGAACATAGGCTCCTACAATGAGCAGTTCTTC | CSVDWNIGSYNEQFF
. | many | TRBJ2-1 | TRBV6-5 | TGTGCCAGCAGTTACTCCCGGGGGCCGAGCTCCTACAATGAGCAGTTCTTC | CASSYSRGPSSYNEQFF
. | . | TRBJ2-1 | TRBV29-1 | TGCAGCGTTGAAGCATGGGAGGGGGCCTACAATGTGCAGTTCTTC | CSVEAWEGAYNVQFF
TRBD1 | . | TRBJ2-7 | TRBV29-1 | TGCAGCGTTGCCTTCGGGACAGGGGCGCCCGTGCAGTACTTC | CSVAFGTGAPVQYF
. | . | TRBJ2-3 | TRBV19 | TGTGCCAGTAGTATTGAGCAAATCACAGATACGCAGTATTTT | CASSIEQITDTQYF
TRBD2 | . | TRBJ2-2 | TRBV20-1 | TGCAGCGCCCGTGGCTGGACTAGCGGGACCGGGGAGCTGTTTTTT | CSARGWTSGTGELFF